This T cell receptor (beta chain) stems from a study of cytomegalovirus exposure and HLA in healthy donors. The PCR made use of 60 Vbeta and 13 Jbeta primers. Measured with immunoSEQ multiplex PCR; TCRdb has only the in-frame clones, and not every one. The sample has 98,000 or so clones; about 80% are singletons. This clone was recorded a few times. The clonotype comes from a man between 35 and 55 years old in good health and CMV-seronegative. Sample: PBMCs.

The CDR3 region is CASSEIVGTERAKQYNEQFF. CDR3 nucleotides: TGCGCCAGCAGTGAGATTGTTGGCACCGAGCGGGCAAAACAATACAATGAGCAGTTCTTC. The gene calls are TRBV10-1 and TRBJ2-1, with D tentatively TRBD2 (6 bases). Trimming pared 2 bases from V and 4 bases from J, leaving 27 bases between. The CDR3 has 20 residues. CDR1 and CDR2 from the germline V gene are WNHNN and SYGVQD (reference sequence).